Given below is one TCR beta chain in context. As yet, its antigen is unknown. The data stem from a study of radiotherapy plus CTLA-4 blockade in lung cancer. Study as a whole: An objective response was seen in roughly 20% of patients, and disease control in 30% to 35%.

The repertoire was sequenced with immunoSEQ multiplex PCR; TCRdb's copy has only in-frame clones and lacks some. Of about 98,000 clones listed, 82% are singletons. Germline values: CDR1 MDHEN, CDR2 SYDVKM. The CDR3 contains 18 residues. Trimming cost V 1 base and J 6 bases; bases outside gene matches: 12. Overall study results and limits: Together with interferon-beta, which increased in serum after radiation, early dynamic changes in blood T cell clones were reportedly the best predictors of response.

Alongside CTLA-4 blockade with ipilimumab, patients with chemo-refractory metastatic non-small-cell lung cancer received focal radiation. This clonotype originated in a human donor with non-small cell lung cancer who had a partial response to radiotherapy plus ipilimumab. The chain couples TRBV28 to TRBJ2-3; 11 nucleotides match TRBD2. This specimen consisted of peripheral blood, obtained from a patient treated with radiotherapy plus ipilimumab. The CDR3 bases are TGTGCCAGCAGTTTATTGGGACATAGCGGGAGGGTTCCGGATACGCAGTATTTT. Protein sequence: CASSLLGHSGRVPDTQYF. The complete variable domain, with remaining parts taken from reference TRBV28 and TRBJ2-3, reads DVKVTQSSRYLVKRTGEKVFLECVQDMDHENMFWYRQDPGLGLRLIYFSYDVKMKEKGDIPEGYSVSREKKERFSLILESASTNQTSMYLCASSLLGHSGRVPDTQYFGPGTRLTVL.